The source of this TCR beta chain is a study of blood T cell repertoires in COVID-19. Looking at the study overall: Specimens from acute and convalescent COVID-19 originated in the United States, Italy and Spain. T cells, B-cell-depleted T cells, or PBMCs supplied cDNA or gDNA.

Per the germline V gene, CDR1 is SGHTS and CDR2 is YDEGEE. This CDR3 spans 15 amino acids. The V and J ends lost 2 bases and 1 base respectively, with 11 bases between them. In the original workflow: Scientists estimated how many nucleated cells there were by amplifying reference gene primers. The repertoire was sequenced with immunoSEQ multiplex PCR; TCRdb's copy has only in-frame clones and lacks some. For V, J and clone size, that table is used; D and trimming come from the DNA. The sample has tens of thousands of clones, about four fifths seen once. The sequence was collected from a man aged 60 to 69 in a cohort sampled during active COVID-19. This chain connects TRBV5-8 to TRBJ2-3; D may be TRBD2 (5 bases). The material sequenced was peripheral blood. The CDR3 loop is CASSFGPGGTDTQYF. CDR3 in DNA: TGTGCCAGCAGCTTCGGTCCCGGGGGCACAGATACGCAGTATTTT.